These T cell receptor beta chains were read from a single sample in a study of blood T cell repertoires in COVID-19. Data came from immunoSEQ multiplex PCR; TCRdb stores just in-frame clones and leaves some out. The table includes about 160,000 clones, around 91% detected once. Sequencing input: peripheral blood. Receptors originate from a man aged 18-30 years with COVID-19, enrolled during active disease. The CDR3 runs from the conserved cysteine through the conserved F or W. A D gene is named only where the DNA matches it firmly. Size tells how often a clone was seen (once, few, many) or the class of an expanded clone, and some rows leave it out.

clone size	CDR3 length	D gene	J gene	V gene	CDR3 protein	CDR3 DNA
.	17	.	TRBJ2-7	TRBV21-1	CASSTGQGGESSYEQYF	TGTGCCAGCAGCACTGGACAGGGGGGTGAAAGCTCCTACGAGCAGTACTTC
.	16	.	TRBJ2-7	TRBV5-5	CASSFPAEGPVYEQYF	TGTGCCAGCAGCTTCCCTGCGGAGGGACCAGTCTACGAGCAGTACTTC
.	14	.	TRBJ1-2	TRBV11-2	CASSNFRQNYGYTF	TGTGCCAGCAGCAACTTCCGACAAAACTATGGCTACACCTTC
.	16	.	TRBJ2-3	TRBV5-1	CASSLDGSVRTDTQYF	TGCGCCAGCAGCTTGGATGGCAGCGTCCGCACAGATACGCAGTATTTT
.	16	.	TRBJ2-3	TRBV27	CASSLGGAGLTDTQYF	TGTGCCAGCAGTTTAGGGGGCGCAGGGCTAACAGATACGCAGTATTTT
.	15	.	TRBJ2-7	TRBV19	CASSLRQESSYEQYF	TGTGCCAGTAGCCTCAGACAGGAATCCTCCTACGAGCAGTACTTC
.	13	.	TRBJ1-5	TRBV27	CASSLGREQPQHF	TGTGCCAGCAGTTTAGGGAGGGAACAGCCCCAGCATTTT
.	15	.	TRBJ2-7	TRBV4-3	CASSQERGIAYEQYF	TGCGCCAGCAGCCAAGAGAGGGGGATAGCCTACGAGCAGTACTTC
.	14	TRBD2	TRBJ2-1	TRBV4-3	CASSPPGGDNEQFF	TGCGCCAGCAGCCCCCCGGGGGGAGACAATGAGCAGTTCTTC
.	13	TRBD1	TRBJ2-7	TRBV30	CAWSWTGGNEQYF	TGTGCCTGGAGTTGGACAGGGGGCAACGAGCAGTACTTC
.	11	.	TRBJ2-1	TRBV20-1	CSARKYNEQFF	TGCAGTGCGCGAAAGTATAATGAGCAGTTCTTC
few	16	.	TRBJ2-6	TRBV9	CASSVGGQGGANVLTF	TGTGCCAGCAGCGTAGGAGGGCAAGGTGGGGCCAACGTCCTGACTTTC
once	15	TRBD1	TRBJ1-3	TRBV20-1	CSASSGQVSGNTIYF	TGCAGTGCTAGTTCCGGACAGGTCTCTGGAAACACCATATATTTT
.	14	.	TRBJ1-3	TRBV9	CASSVVSSGNTIYF	TGTGCCAGCAGCGTAGTCAGCTCTGGAAACACCATATATTTT
few	16	TRBD1	TRBJ1-3	TRBV5-1	CASSLADRGYGNTIYF	TGCGCCAGCAGCTTGGCGGACAGGGGGTATGGAAACACCATATATTTT
.	16	TRBD2	TRBJ2-3	TRBV13	CASSLRGGRGRDTQYF	TGTGCCAGCAGCTTACGGGGGGGAAGAGGTAGAGATACGCAGTATTTT
.	19	TRBD2	TRBJ2-7	TRBV27	CASSLVSGGELAGVNEQYF	TGTGCCAGCAGTTTAGTGTCAGGGGGGGAGCTAGCGGGAGTGAACGAGCAGTACTTC
.	20	TRBD2	TRBJ2-2	TRBV28	CASSPQILQGLAGVPGELFF	TGTGCCAGCAGTCCCCAGATACTTCAGGGACTAGCGGGAGTTCCGGGGGAGCTGTTTTTT
once	16	TRBD1	TRBJ1-2	TRBV9	CASSVARTGELGGYTF	TGTGCCAGCAGCGTAGCTAGGACAGGGGAATTAGGTGGCTACACCTTC
.	15	TRBD1	TRBJ1-5	TRBV6-5	CASSPHYRGRQPQHF	TGTGCCAGCAGTCCTCACTACAGGGGTCGGCAGCCCCAGCATTTT
.	15	.	TRBJ2-5	TRBV5-4	CASSLVGGWRETQYF	TGTGCCAGCAGCTTGGTTGGGGGCTGGAGGGAGACCCAGTACTTC
.	15	TRBD1	TRBJ1-3	TRBV25-1	CASSARGREGNTIYF	TGTGCCAGCAGTGCGAGGGGGCGCGAAGGAAACACCATATATTTT
.	15	.	TRBJ2-7	TRBV15	CATSRVRGPGGEQYF	TGTGCCACCAGCAGAGTCCGGGGCCCCGGAGGGGAGCAGTACTTC
.	16	TRBD2	TRBJ2-3	TRBV4-3	CASSQGGSGSTDTQYF	TGCGCCAGCAGCCAAGGGGGTAGCGGGAGCACAGATACGCAGTATTTT
few	16	.	TRBJ2-7	TRBV28	CASSSTGRGGIYEQYF	TGTGCCAGCAGTTCCACGGGCAGGGGTGGGATCTACGAGCAGTACTTC
.	16	.	TRBJ2-7	TRBV5-4	CASSLGGGGGLYEQYF	TGTGCCAGCAGCTTGGGAGGTGGCGGGGGCCTCTACGAGCAGTACTTC
.	15	TRBD1	TRBJ1-2	TRBV28	CASALQSTGNYGYTF	TGTGCCAGCGCCCTCCAGTCGACAGGGAACTATGGCTACACCTTC
.	13	.	TRBJ2-5	TRBV6-5	CASRETAQETQYF	TGTGCCAGCAGGGAGACAGCACAAGAGACCCAGTACTTC
.	14	.	TRBJ1-2	TRBV5-1	CASSLGLRDYGYTF	TGCGCCAGCAGCTTGGGTCTCAGGGACTATGGCTACACCTTC
.	14	.	TRBJ1-1	TRBV9	CASSHGQTNTEAFF	TGTGCCAGCAGCCACGGACAGACTAACACTGAAGCTTTCTTT
.	13	.	TRBJ2-7	TRBV5-1	CASSLGQSYEQYF	TGCGCCAGCAGCTTGGGACAGTCCTACGAGCAGTACTTC
.	16	TRBD2	TRBJ2-1	TRBV9	CASSGGTSGMYNEQFF	TGTGCCAGCAGCGGCGGGACTAGCGGGATGTACAATGAGCAGTTCTTC
.	17	.	TRBJ1-1	TRBV6-2/TRBV6-3	CASSPRAGGPVNTEAFF	TGTGCCAGCAGCCCCCGTGCAGGAGGGCCGGTGAACACTGAAGCTTTCTTT
.	17	TRBD2	TRBJ2-5	TRBV5-1	CASWGSGSERGWETQYF	TGCGCCAGCTGGGGTAGCGGGAGCGAAAGAGGATGGGAGACCCAGTACTTC
.	15	TRBD2	TRBJ2-1	TRBV6-5	CASRKGAGGSNEQFF	TGTGCCAGCAGGAAAGGGGCGGGAGGGAGCAATGAGCAGTTCTTC
.	14	.	TRBJ2-5	TRBV7-2	CASSPHPHQETQYF	TGTGCCAGCAGCCCACACCCCCACCAAGAGACCCAGTACTTC
.	17	TRBD2	TRBJ2-7	TRBV9	CASSARTSGSGLDEQYF	TGTGCCAGCAGCGCTAGGACTAGCGGGAGTGGTCTAGACGAGCAGTACTTC
.	15	.	TRBJ2-7	TRBV19	CASSSQGHTSYEQYF	TGTGCCAGTAGTAGCCAGGGACATACTTCCTACGAGCAGTACTTC
.	14	.	TRBJ2-7	TRBV6-2/TRBV6-3	CASSHRDTTYEQYF	TGTGCCAGCAGTCACCGGGACACCACCTACGAGCAGTACTTC
once	14	TRBD1	TRBJ1-4	TRBV30	CAWSDGTGLEKLLF	TGTGCCTGGAGTGACGGGACAGGGCTTGAAAAACTGCTTTTT
once	15	.	TRBJ1-6	TRBV28	CASSEPRGGDSPLHF	TGTGCCAGCAGTGAGCCTCGGGGCGGGGATTCACCCCTCCACTTT
.	14	TRBD1	TRBJ1-4	TRBV6-6	CASSLTGSNEKLLF	TGTGCCAGCAGCTTGACAGGGAGTAATGAAAAACTGCTTTTT
.	14	TRBD2	TRBJ2-7	TRBV28	CASRLAGGYREQYF	TGTGCCAGCAGGCTAGCGGGAGGGTACCGCGAGCAGTACTTC